This T cell receptor beta chain comes out of a study of T-cell memory formation after mild COVID-19. This clonotype was observed a handful of times. Its antigen is unknown. General observations from the study: CD4+ contracting clones were mainly CM and EM; CD8+ ones, EMRA.

TCRdb passed the 5' RACE reads through MiXCR, listing each CDR3 protein once. The table shows 250,000 to 350,000 distinct CDR3 sequences, with approximately 15% occurring only once. Germline V gene data show CDR1 as SGHTA and CDR2 as FQGNSA. V was pared by 1 base and J by 4 bases, with 10 bases between. The CDR3 consists of 14 residues. Sequencing was done on a sample of PBMCs or a T cell subset sorted from them (not recorded which). The origin of this receptor is a man aged 18 to 30 who had mild COVID-19 (a few samples of this study predate the infection). Cell type and time point are not known. This chain uses TRBV7-2 with TRBJ1-1; D unclear. CDR3 protein: CASSLERSGTEAFF. The CDR3 nucleotides are TGTGCCAGCAGCTTAGAGCGCAGCGGCACTGAAGCTTTCTTT.